These T cell receptor beta chains were read from a single sample in a study of glioma-infiltrating T cells after dendritic cell vaccination. The repertoire was sequenced with immunoSEQ multiplex PCR; TCRdb's copy has only in-frame clones and lacks some. The table lists about 50,000 clones, around 89% of them singletons. Sequences were derived from blood, sampled after dendritic cell vaccination. These receptors all come from a human donor with glioblastoma. Both conserved end residues are part of each CDR3. The order of the fields is D gene, J gene, V gene, clone size, CDR3 protein, CDR3 DNA. The D gene is left open where the match is weak. Clone size is stated in some rows and not others, as once, few, many or a class when expanded.

TRBD1 TRBJ2-5 TRBV7-2 - CASSIRQGEQAQYF TGTGCCAGCAGCATACGACAGGGGGAGCAGGCCCAGTACTTC
- TRBJ1-1 TRBV28 - CASSLWQRNTEAFF TGTGCCAGCAGTTTATGGCAGCGGAACACTGAAGCTTTCTTT
TRBD2 TRBJ2-7 TRBV13 - CASSPGLASYEQYF TGTGCCAGCAGCCCGGGACTAGCCTCCTACGAGCAGTACTTC
- TRBJ2-7 TRBV7-8 - CASSLSLLSYEQYF TGTGCCAGCAGCTTATCATTGCTTAGCTACGAGCAGTACTTC
TRBD2 TRBJ2-7 TRBV11-2 - CASSFGSGTSGRYVLEQYF TGTGCCAGCAGCTTCGGCTCCGGGACTAGCGGGAGGTACGTCCTCGAGCAGTACTTC
TRBD2 TRBJ2-1 TRBV4-1 - CASSQDLASGYLSEQFF TGCGCCAGCAGCCAAGATCTTGCTAGCGGATATTTGAGTGAGCAGTTCTTC
TRBD1 TRBJ2-2 TRBV19 once CASSMGTVNTGELFF TGTGCCAGTAGTATGGGGACAGTAAACACCGGGGAGCTGTTTTTT
- TRBJ1-1 TRBV30 - CAWRAMRNTEAFF TGTGCCTGGAGAGCGATGAGGAACACTGAAGCTTTCTTT
TRBD2 TRBJ2-7 TRBV7-9 - CASSLGGRGESYEQYF TGTGCCAGCAGCTTAGGGGGGAGGGGCGAGAGCTACGAGCAGTACTTC
- TRBJ2-6 TRBV7-8 - CASSLAGGTGANVLTF TGTGCCAGCAGCTTAGCGGGGGGTACCGGGGCCAACGTCCTGACTTTC
- TRBJ2-3 TRBV7-9 - CASSPQRGGYDTQYF TGTGCCAGCAGCCCACAACGCGGGGGCTACGATACGCAGTATTTT
- TRBJ1-1 TRBV30 once CAWGLQGSTEAFF TGTGCCTGGGGGTTACAGGGAAGCACTGAAGCTTTCTTT
TRBD2 TRBJ2-7 TRBV19 - CASSISAGGPREQYF TGTGCCAGTAGTATTTCGGCGGGAGGGCCCCGCGAGCAGTACTTC
TRBD2 TRBJ2-1 TRBV7-2 - CASSLVWEGGNEQFF TGTGCCAGCAGCTTAGTGTGGGAGGGAGGAAATGAGCAGTTCTTC
- TRBJ1-2 TRBV9 - CASSVGGGEAGTF TGTGCCAGCAGCGTAGGCGGAGGGGAGGCGGGGACCTTC
TRBD2 TRBJ2-1 TRBV6-5 - CASSYSGTNYEQFF TGTGCCAGCAGTTATTCCGGGACTAATTATGAGCAGTTCTTC
- TRBJ2-1 TRBV28 - CASSLWGPYNEQFF TGTGCCAGCAGTTTATGGGGCCCCTACAATGAGCAGTTCTTC
TRBD2 TRBJ2-5 TRBV15 once CATSRDYSGRAAETQYF TGTGCCACCAGCAGAGATTATAGCGGGAGGGCCGCGGAGACCCAGTACTTC
- TRBJ1-3 TRBV27 - CASSHGGGDTIYF TGTGCCAGCAGTCACGGGGGTGGAGACACCATATATTTT
TRBD2 TRBJ2-1 TRBV7-2 - CASSLGGTSGNYNEQFF TGTGCCAGCAGCTTAGGGGGAACTAGCGGGAACTACAATGAGCAGTTCTTC
- TRBJ1-2 TRBV5-6 - CASSLNLEGFYGYTF TGTGCCAGCAGCTTGAATCTAGAGGGTTTCTATGGCTACACCTTC
TRBD1 TRBJ2-5 TRBV30 - CAWRSGQGDETQYF TGTGCCTGGAGATCCGGGCAGGGGGACGAGACCCAGTACTTC
- TRBJ1-5 TRBV9 - CASSVGITGSQPQHF TGTGCCAGCAGCGTAGGGATTACAGGGAGTCAGCCCCAGCATTTT
TRBD2 TRBJ2-7 TRBV4-2 - CASSQEGLAGTTYEQYF TGTGCCAGCAGCCAAGAAGGGCTAGCGGGAACCACTTACGAGCAGTACTTC
TRBD2 TRBJ2-5 TRBV5-1 - CASSFKGTSGSDF TGCGCCAGCAGTTTCAAAGGGACTAGCGGGAGTGACTTC
- TRBJ2-3 TRBV5-1 - CASSNGQTSTDTQYF TGCGCCAGCAGCAACGGACAGACTAGCACAGATACGCAGTATTTT
TRBD2 TRBJ2-1 TRBV2 - CASSLLTTSGSEFF TGTGCCAGCAGTCTGCTCACTACTAGCGGGAGTGAGTTCTTC
TRBD1 TRBJ2-6 TRBV5-4 - CASRVQGAGANVLTF TGTGCCAGCAGGGTACAGGGGGCTGGGGCCAACGTCCTGACTTTC
- TRBJ2-7 TRBV29-1 - CSVETDREGTYEQYF TGCAGCGTTGAAACGGACAGGGAGGGGACCTACGAGCAGTACTTC
- TRBJ2-7 TRBV7-9 - CASSFIRQDLKQYF TGTGCCAGCAGCTTTATACGACAGGACTTGAAGCAGTACTTC
- TRBJ2-2 TRBV7-3 once CASSLALWGAGELFF TGTGCCAGCAGCTTAGCCCTCTGGGGGGCCGGGGAGCTGTTTTTT